The clone carrying this TCR beta chain was counted ten times or more. TCRdb re-called the 5' RACE reads with MiXCR, one entry per CDR3 protein. The sample records roughly 160,000 distinct CDR3 sequences, approximately 9% being singletons. The data were obtained in a study of CD8 T cells in ankylosing spondylitis. The CDR3 spans 14 residues. Trimming shortened V by 1 base and J by 8 bases, and 14 bases separated the two germline ends. Germline V gene data show CDR1 as SGHDT and CDR2 as YYEEEE. The TCR was taken from a female donor with ankylosing spondylitis or in good health (not recorded which). The V and J genes are TRBV5-6 and TRBJ2-3; the D call may be TRBD1 or TRBD2 (5 bases each). Material for sequencing was blood, either unsorted or a sorted T cell fraction (not recorded which). The CDR3 DNA follows: TGTGCCAGCAGCTTGTGGGGTCCCGGGACTACGCAGTATTTT. Its translation is CASSLWGPGTTQYF.